The following is a T cell receptor beta chain sequence with its context. The time point denotes: 2015-2016 season, pre-vaccination. Donors were community-dwelling with no influenza vaccine in the prior 6 months. This specimen belongs to a study of follicular helper T cells after annual influenza vaccination. The germline V and J ends were trimmed by 1 base and 3 bases, with 7 bases remaining between them. This CDR3 region has 14 residues. Germline CDR1 reads SGHTA; CDR2 reads FQGNSA. TCRdb's table, derived via immunoSEQ multiplex PCR, lists solely in-frame clones and lacks some. The table records 9,500 to 15,000 clones, approximately 80% of them present only once.

The origin of this receptor is an adult who received the influenza vaccine. The chain links TRBV7-2 to TRBJ2-1; the D is unclear. The sample consisted of CXCR5+ CD38- circulating T follicular helper cells from blood, taken on the day of influenza vaccination. As for subset: circulating Tfh, non-naive CD4+CXCR5+PD-1+ (ICOS+CD38+ or ICOS-CD38-). The CDR3 here is CASSLDTNYNEQFF. The CDR3 DNA is TGTGCCAGCAGCTTAGATACAAACTACAATGAGCAGTTCTTC.